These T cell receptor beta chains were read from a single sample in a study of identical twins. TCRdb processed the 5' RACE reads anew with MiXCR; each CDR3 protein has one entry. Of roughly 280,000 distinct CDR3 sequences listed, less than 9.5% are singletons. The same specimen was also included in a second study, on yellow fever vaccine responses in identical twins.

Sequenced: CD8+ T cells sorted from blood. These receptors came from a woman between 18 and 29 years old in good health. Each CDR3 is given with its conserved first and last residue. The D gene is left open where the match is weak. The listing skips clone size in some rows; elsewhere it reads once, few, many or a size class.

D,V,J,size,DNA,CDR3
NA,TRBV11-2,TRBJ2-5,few,TGTGCCAGCAGCGATAGAAGGGGATTAGAGACCCAGTACTTC,CASSDRRGLETQYF
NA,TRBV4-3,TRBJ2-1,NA,TGCGCCAGCAGCCAAGATAGAATGGGGTACAATGAGCAGTTCTTC,CASSQDRMGYNEQFF
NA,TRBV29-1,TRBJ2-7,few,TGCAGCGTTGTCCCGCAGGGTAGGCACGAGCAGTACTTC,CSVVPQGRHEQYF
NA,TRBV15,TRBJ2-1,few,TGTGCCACCAGCAGGGACTACACGGACAATGAGCAGTTCTTC,CATSRDYTDNEQFF
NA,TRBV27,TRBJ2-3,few,TGTGCCAGCAGCTCCGCGGGGTTTAGCACAGATACGCAGTATTTT,CASSSAGFSTDTQYF
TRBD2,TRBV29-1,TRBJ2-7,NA,TGCAGCGCCGAAAGCGGGACTAGAGGATACGAGCAGTACTTC,CSAESGTRGYEQYF
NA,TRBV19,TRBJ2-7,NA,TGTGCCAGTGACGACGGGTACTCCTACGAGCAGTACTTC,CASDDGYSYEQYF
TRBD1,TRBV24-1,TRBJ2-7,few,TGTGCCACCAGTGATTTACCTGACAGGGGGCTGGACGAGCAGTACTTC,CATSDLPDRGLDEQYF
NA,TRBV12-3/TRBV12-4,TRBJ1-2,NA,TGTGCCAGCCTCCGACAGATCGACTATGGCTACACCTTC,CASLRQIDYGYTF
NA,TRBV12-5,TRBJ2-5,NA,TGTGCTAGTATGGGGGGCCGGGAAGAGACCCAGTACTTC,CASMGGREETQYF
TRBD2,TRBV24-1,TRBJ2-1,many,TGTGCCACCAGTGATTTGCCAGGGACTAGCGGGAAAAACAATGAGCAGTTCTTC,CATSDLPGTSGKNNEQFF
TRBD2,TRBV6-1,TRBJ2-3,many,TGTGCCAGCAGTCCACTAGCGGGGGTCACAGATACGCAGTATTTT,CASSPLAGVTDTQYF
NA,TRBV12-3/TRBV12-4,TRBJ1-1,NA,TGTGCCAGCAGTCTGCTCCCTGCGGACACTGAAGCTTTCTTT,CASSLLPADTEAFF
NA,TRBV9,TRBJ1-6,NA,TGTGCCAGCAGCGTAGGGGCAACAGGTCGAACTTATTCACCCCTCCACTTT,CASSVGATGRTYSPLHF
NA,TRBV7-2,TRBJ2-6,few,TGTGCCAGACGGGACTCTGGGGCCAACGTCCTGACTTTC,CARRDSGANVLTF
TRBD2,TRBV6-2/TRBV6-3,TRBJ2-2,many,TGTGCCAGCAGTTACTCTATAGCGGGAGGTAACCCCACCGGGGAGCTGTTTTTT,CASSYSIAGGNPTGELFF
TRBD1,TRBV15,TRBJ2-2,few,TGTGCCACCAGCGCAGGACAGGGGCTAACCGGGGAGCTGTTTTTT,CATSAGQGLTGELFF
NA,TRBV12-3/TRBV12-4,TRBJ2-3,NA,TGTGCCAGCAGTTTAGTTAACATTCATACGCAGTATTTT,CASSLVNIHTQYF
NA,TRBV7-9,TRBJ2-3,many,TGTGCCAGCAGCTCCCCTGGATTGGCAGGGGGCACAGATACGCAGTATTTT,CASSSPGLAGGTDTQYF
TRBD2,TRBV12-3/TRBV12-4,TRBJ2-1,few,TGTGCCAGCACAGGCGGGAGAGTAGTGGATGAGCAGTTCTTC,CASTGGRVVDEQFF
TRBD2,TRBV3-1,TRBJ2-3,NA,TGTGCCAGCAGTCCCACAGCGGGGGGGATGGGGGATACGCAGTATTTT,CASSPTAGGMGDTQYF
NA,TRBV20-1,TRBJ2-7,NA,TGCAGTGCTAGAGATCTATTGTTTGGGGCAGGACCGTACGAGCAGTACTTC,CSARDLLFGAGPYEQYF
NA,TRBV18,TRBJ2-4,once,TGTGCCAGCTCAGAGGACCGCCTTGGCATTCAGTACTTC,CASSEDRLGIQYF
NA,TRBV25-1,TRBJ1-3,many,TGTGCCAGCACCCCCGGGAGCAACACCATATATTTT,CASTPGSNTIYF
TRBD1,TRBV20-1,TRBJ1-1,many,TGCAGTGCTAGTACTTATGGACAGGGGAACACTGAAGCTTTCTTT,CSASTYGQGNTEAFF
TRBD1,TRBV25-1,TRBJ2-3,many,TGTGCCAGCCACAGGGGACCCGCAGATACGCAGTATTTT,CASHRGPADTQYF
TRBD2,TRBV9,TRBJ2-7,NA,TGTGCCAGCAGCGTAGGAGGTAGCGGGGGGCCAAACTCCTACGAGCAGTACTTC,CASSVGGSGGPNSYEQYF
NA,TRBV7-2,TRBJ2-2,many,TGTGCCAGCAGCGACTTCCCGGGCGGGGAGCTGTTTTTT,CASSDFPGGELFF
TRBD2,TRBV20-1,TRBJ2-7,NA,TGCAGTGCCCCCAAGACTAGCTTTCGCGTCACCTCCTACGAGCAGTACTTC,CSAPKTSFRVTSYEQYF
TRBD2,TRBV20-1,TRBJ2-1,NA,TGCAGTGCTGTTCGGGCGGGAGGTTACAATGAGCAGTTCTTC,CSAVRAGGYNEQFF
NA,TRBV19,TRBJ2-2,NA,TGTGCCAGCAAGGCAGAGAACACCGGGGAGCTGTTTTTT,CASKAENTGELFF
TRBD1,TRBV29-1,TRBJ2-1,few,TGCAGCGTTGAGGGGACAGGGGTTCTTCCCTACAATGAGCAGTTCTTC,CSVEGTGVLPYNEQFF
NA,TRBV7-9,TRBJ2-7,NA,TGTGCCAGCAGCTTAGCGCAAGGTCAGGAGTACGAGCAGTACTTC,CASSLAQGQEYEQYF
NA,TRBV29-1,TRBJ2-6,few,TGCAGCGTTGTTTATTCGGGGGCCAACGTCCTGACTTTC,CSVVYSGANVLTF
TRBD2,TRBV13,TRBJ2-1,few,TGTGCCAGCAGCTTCGCCGGACTAGCGGGTGGTGAGCAGTTCTTC,CASSFAGLAGGEQFF
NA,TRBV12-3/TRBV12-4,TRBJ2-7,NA,TGTGCCAGCAGTTTATTCGCCACCTACGAGCAGTACTTC,CASSLFATYEQYF
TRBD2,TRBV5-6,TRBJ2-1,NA,TGTGCCAGCAGCCCGGGCGGGGGAGCTTCCTACAATGAGCAGTTCTTC,CASSPGGGASYNEQFF
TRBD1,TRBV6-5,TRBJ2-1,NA,TGTGCCAGCAGTTTCGGGACAGGGGGCTTGGATGAGCAGTTCTTC,CASSFGTGGLDEQFF
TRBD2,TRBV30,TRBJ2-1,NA,TGTGCCTGGAGTCGACGGGGGGGGAGTAATGAGCAGTTCTTC,CAWSRRGGSNEQFF
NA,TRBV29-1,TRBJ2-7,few,TGCAGCGTTGAAATTCGGGGGGCCCCCCACTACGAGCAGTACTTC,CSVEIRGAPHYEQYF
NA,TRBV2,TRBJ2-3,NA,TGTGCCATCCAAAGAGATACGCAGTATTTT,CAIQRDTQYF
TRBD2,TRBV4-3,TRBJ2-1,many,TGCGCCAGCAGCCTCCGACTAGCGGAGTACAATGAGCAGTTCTTC,CASSLRLAEYNEQFF